The rows below give T cell receptor beta chains drawn from one sample of a study of T cell responses to AZD1222 COVID-19 vaccine. Assay used: immunoSEQ multiplex PCR; TCRdb lists only in-frame clones, some missing. The data show about 99,000 clones, 90% seen once. Sequences were derived from peripheral blood, sampled on day 0 of AZD1222 vaccination. The receptors come from an adult in good health. The conserved cysteine and the conserved F or W are not part of the CDR3 here. Each record gives: V gene, J gene, CDR3 protein.

TRBV19,TRBJ1-3,ASRRGEAGNTIY
TRBV18,TRBJ1-1,ASSPPGQSLNTEAF
TRBV12-5,TRBJ2-2,ASGKGSPGELF
TRBV12-3/TRBV12-4,TRBJ1-5,ASSNRGQPQH
TRBV28,TRBJ2-1,ATHRGSYNEQF
TRBV6-5,TRBJ2-5,ASSKDRQETQY
TRBV6-4,TRBJ1-2,ASSEGQGASGYT
TRBV2,TRBJ1-4,ASTRVATNEKLF
TRBV14,TRBJ2-1,ASSQDVGHYYNEQF
TRBV6-5,TRBJ1-4,AGSKGPTNEKLF
TRBV5-5,TRBJ1-1,ASSLRSGAGMNTEAF
TRBV6-5,TRBJ2-1,ASSSIAGGANEQF
TRBV6-5,TRBJ2-3,ASRGRNTDTQY
TRBV7-9,TRBJ1-4,ASSPLIGGEKLF
TRBV19,TRBJ2-4,ASRPTGQGGVSGNIQY
TRBV6-2/TRBV6-3,TRBJ2-7,ASSRPGLVYEQY
TRBV6-2/TRBV6-3,TRBJ2-5,ASSVTGGGQETQY
TRBV4-1,TRBJ1-2,ASSQDRGGSGGYT
TRBV29-1,TRBJ2-5,SVDAGGGETQY
TRBV4-1,TRBJ1-5,ASSQVGSNQPQH
TRBV30,TRBJ2-7,AWSVQVWYEQY
TRBV6-2/TRBV6-3,TRBJ1-1,ASSYSGLRDAF
TRBV11-2,TRBJ2-7,ASKGLAGGLYEQY
TRBV18,TRBJ2-1,ASSPPTSGNEQF
TRBV3-1/TRBV3-2,TRBJ1-2,ASSRKQGPYNYGYT
TRBV20-1,TRBJ1-2,SASSTGIGLSNGYT
TRBV7-2,TRBJ1-6,ASSSDMDRGVNSPLH